A selection of T cell receptor beta chains follows, all from one sample in a study of cytomegalovirus exposure and HLA in healthy donors. Clones were sequenced by immunoSEQ multiplex PCR, and TCRdb holds only the in-frame ones, with some missing. The profile shows 150,000 to 200,000 clones, more than 80% of them singletons. Material for sequencing was PBMCs. Every receptor here comes from a young man in good health and CMV-seronegative. Both conserved end residues are trimmed from each CDR3. Fields, in order: J gene, V gene, CDR3 protein.

>TRBJ2-2|TRBV5-6
ASSLEAGVYTGELF
>TRBJ1-4|TRBV4-2
ASSQGAQGLKYEKLF
>TRBJ2-4|TRBV28
ASSYFGQLAKNIQY
>TRBJ2-5|TRBV28
ASSLGGTGWTQY
>TRBJ2-5|TRBV13
ASSFKTVQETQY
>TRBJ2-2|TRBV29-1
SVVLAGENTGELF
>TRBJ2-5|TRBV29-1
SVRVGLEATQY
>TRBJ2-3|TRBV28
ASRSSGNTDTQY
>TRBJ2-5|TRBV15
ATSRDQNWRSSGSYYETQY
>TRBJ1-5|TRBV6-1
ASSAAGGFSNQPQH
>TRBJ2-1|TRBV9
ASSALARDEQF
>TRBJ1-1|TRBV7-9
ASIGGVRTEAF
>TRBJ2-7|TRBV5-6
ASSFRDRGYEQY
>TRBJ2-3|TRBV7-6
ASSLVVRGLGDTQY
>TRBJ1-1|TRBV7-9
ASSSHTGGTTEAF
>TRBJ2-7|TRBV5-6
ASSIAVSYEQY
>TRBJ2-2|TRBV4-1
ASSYEGVFGELF
>TRBJ2-7|TRBV28
ASSRWGQGGSYEQY
>TRBJ1-2|TRBV29-1
SVEDRTGYGYT
>TRBJ1-5|TRBV6-5
ASSRTGINQPQH
>TRBJ2-3|TRBV18
ASSLGTSGSVGTDTQY
>TRBJ2-1|TRBV9
ASSVGGGNEQF
>TRBJ2-3|TRBV7-9
ASSLVLSGLGASDTQY
>TRBJ1-6|TRBV7-8
ASSLKRRMSSSYNSPLH
>TRBJ2-2|TRBV30
AWNSVFPGELF
>TRBJ1-1|TRBV2
ASGDSPAEAF
>TRBJ1-4|TRBV4-2
ASSQGQGREKLF
>TRBJ2-7|TRBV7-9
ASSRGQGIPY
>TRBJ1-2|TRBV5-1
ASSYSTGGNGYT
>TRBJ2-5|TRBV7-2
ALSGQQETQY
>TRBJ1-6|TRBV9
ASSVATGNNSPLH
>TRBJ2-7|TRBV7-6
ASSPGTSGGSYEQY
>TRBJ2-2|TRBV4-2
ASSHSRTSENGELF
>TRBJ2-5|TRBV5-5
ASSLDRGAWRQETQY
>TRBJ2-3|TRBV28
ASTSQITDTQY
>-|TRBV5-1
ASNRAGEQY
>TRBJ2-1|TRBV28
ASSFPTSRLAGEPGSSYNEQF
>TRBJ1-5|TRBV7-9
ASSLAGEGSNQPQH
>TRBJ2-7|TRBV7-9
ASSPRSAYEQY
>TRBJ2-7|TRBV4-1
ASSQELGLAGINYEQY
>TRBJ2-2|TRBV18
ASSPPAGGFTGELF
>TRBJ2-5|TRBV14
ASSRSGVSRETQY
>TRBJ1-2|TRBV27
ASSPSGQSYGYT
>TRBJ1-4|TRBV25-1
ASSDTGQGWEKLF
>TRBJ2-6|TRBV7-2
ASSTRQGATGANVLT
>TRBJ2-7|TRBV5-4
ASSLEGRTFYEQY
>TRBJ2-2|TRBV19
ASTLELAGGVPGELF
>TRBJ1-5|TRBV19
ASSIPGSNQPQH
>TRBJ1-4|TRBV4-3
ASSQEGVGGGANEKLF
>TRBJ2-3|TRBV6-5
ASSYSLAPRTDTQY
>TRBJ2-7|TRBV11-1
ASSYIRQGSEQY
>TRBJ1-1|TRBV5-6
ASSLVLSRYNTEAF
>TRBJ1-5|TRBV6-6
ASEQGPYGRDQPQH
>TRBJ2-2|TRBV19
ASSTTGTGELF